These 10 T cell receptor beta chains were sequenced from one sample in a study of T-cell reconstitution after alpha-beta-depleted transplantation in children. Using unique molecular identifiers, the investigators prepared the TCRbeta library. MiXCR was run by TCRdb on the PCR reads, yielding one entry per CDR3 protein. The profile covers about a million distinct CDR3 sequences, with around 30% appearing a single time and over 25% taken by the ten largest. The input for sequencing was PBMCs, mostly from graft donor cells, taken 360 days after TCRalphabeta/CD19-depleted stem cell transplant. These receptors were taken from a boy in the first two years of life who had a stem cell transplant for SCID, so the T cells may come from the graft donor.

The rearrangement uses TRBV19 and TRBJ1-2, with 10 positions matching TRBD1. The CDR3 has 16 residues. With V trimmed by 8 bases and J by 0 bases, 9 bases remained unmatched. Germline V gives CDR1 LNHDA, CDR2 SQIVND (reference sequence). CDR3 in amino acids: CASSPGTGAPNYGYTF. The CDR3 nucleotides read TGTGCCAGTTCCCCGGGGACAGGGGCTCCTAACTATGGCTACACCTTC. The full variable domain, with the rest looked up from reference TRBV19 and TRBJ1-2, is DGGITQSPKYLFRKEGQNVTLSCEQNLNHDAMYWYRQDPGQGLRLIYYSQIVNDFQKGDIAEGYSVSREKKESFPLTVTSAQKNPTAFYLCASSPGTGAPNYGYTFGSGTRLTVV.

This clonotype was counted a few times. This chain links TRBV5-1 with TRBJ2-1, with 8 bases lining up with TRBD2. Germline CDR1 and CDR2: SGHRS and YFSETQ. J gave up 9 bases and V 0 bases, and 8 bases lay outside the gene matches. The CDR3 totals 15 residues. DNA of the CDR3: TGCGCCAGCAGCTTGGCGTCCGGGGGGGCAGGTGAGCAGTTCTTC. This codes for CASSLASGGAGEQFF.

This chain uses TRBV10-2 with TRBJ2-1; a weak D match, TRBD2 (7 bases). CDR1 and CDR2 from the germline V gene are WSHSY and SAAADI. The CDR3 spans 15 residues. With 3 bases removed from V and 5 bases from J, the gap between germline ends came to 14 bases. The CDR3 DNA reads TGCGCCAGCAGTGACCCCAGGGGAGGGAACAATGAGCAGTTCTTC. Its protein is CASSDPRGGNNEQFF.

J is TRBJ1-3 and V is TRBV12-3 or TRBV12-4, with D tentatively TRBD1 (6 bases). The CDR3 has 15 residues. The ends were cut back, 3 bases at V and 4 bases at J, with 13 bases in the middle. CDR3 sequence: CASSFGDTTGNTIYF. CDR3 DNA: TGTGCCAGCAGTTTCGGGGACACCACGGGAAACACCATATATTTT.

The chain uses TRBV7-9 and TRBJ2-5, with D possibly matching TRBD2 (7 bases). This CDR3 has 14 residues. Germline CDR1 and CDR2: SEHNR and FQNEAQ (reference sequence). The germline V and J ends were trimmed by 5 bases and 5 bases, with 15 bases remaining between them. The chain's CDR3 is CASSPRGGLETQYF. CDR3 sequence (DNA): TGTGCCAGCAGCCCCAGGGGAGGGCTGGAGACCCAGTACTTC.

In the case of this clonotype: This is likely a read error, given that the CDR3 carries no conserved phenylalanine or tryptophan at its end. The limits of the CDR3 on the DNA are not certain, so only TCRdb's listed CDR3 is given. The rearrangement uses TRBV29-1 and TRBJ2-1; TRBD2 reflects the table's D call only, with no check against the DNA. With termini counted, the CDR3 has 10 amino acids. Per germline, CDR1 SQVTM and CDR2 ANQGSEA. The chain's CDR3 is CSVEPPAGTL.

The rearrangement joins TRBV10-3 to TRBJ1-5; 7 bases fit TRBD1. J lost 4 bases, V lost 0 bases, and 3 bases had no gene match. Germline V gene data show CDR1 as ENHRY and CDR2 as SYGVKD. CDR3 length: 15 amino acids. In DNA form, the CDR3 reads TGTGCCATCAGTGAGTCGAACAGGGGAAATCAGCCCCAGCATTTT. Encoded protein: CAISESNRGNQPQHF.

The V and J genes are TRBV9 and TRBJ2-1, with 8 bases lining up with TRBD2. Germline CDR1 reads SGDLS; CDR2 reads YYNGEE. Trimming at V came to 2 bases and at J to 7 bases, leaving 5 bases not matched to a gene. The length of the CDR3 is 14 residues. The CDR3 DNA is TGTGCCAGCAGCGTCCTCGGGACTAGTAATGAGCAGTTCTTC. As protein: CASSVLGTSNEQFF.

This clonotype was found many times. The chain has TRBV12-3 or TRBV12-4 and TRBJ2-6; TRBD1 matches at 7 bases. V shed 5 bases, J shed 0 bases, and the junction held 7 bases outside the gene matches. This CDR3 comprises 17 residues. As DNA, the CDR3 is TGTGCCAGCAGTCCGGGGACAGCCCTCTCTGGGGCCAACGTCCTGACTTTC. This gives the protein CASSPGTALSGANVLTF.

The V and J genes are TRBV20-1 and TRBJ2-1; D remains unclear. Trimming pared 3 bases from V and 0 bases from J, leaving 9 bases between. Germline loops: CDR1 DFQATT, CDR2 SNEGSKA (reference sequence). CDR3 size: 14 residues. CDR3 amino acids: CSARSTDSYNEQFF. The CDR3 DNA sequence: TGCAGTGCTAGGAGCACTGACTCCTACAATGAGCAGTTCTTC.